A single sample is the source of the 11 T cell receptor beta chains below, sequenced in a study of low-dose radiotherapy and immunotherapy resistance in tumors. As to time point: before trial treatment. Gene-specific TRAV and TRBV primers were used for first-strand cDNA, covering alpha and beta chains. TCR amplification involved about 18 PCR cycles with a constant-region primer and V-primer adapter. TCRdb itself ran the reads through MiXCR, one entry per CDR3 protein. The table includes about 64,000 distinct CDR3 sequences, more than 25% detected once. Here the sequenced sample was PBMCs, taken before treatment. These receptors all come from a male donor with rectosigmoid adenocarcinoma.

The sample holds many counts of this clonotype. The chain employs TRBV5-6 and TRBJ2-1; TRBD2 matches 11 bases. Germline values: CDR1 SGHDT, CDR2 YYEEEE. The trim removed 4 bases at V and 6 bases at J, leaving 9 bases unmatched. The CDR3 is made up of 16 amino acids. In DNA form, the CDR3 reads TGTGCCAGCAGCGGAGGTAGCGGGAGGGCTTTCAATGAGCAGTTCTTC. Amino acids: CASSGGSGRAFNEQFF. The full variable domain, in which reference TRBV5-6 and TRBJ2-1 provide the parts outside the CDR3, is DAGVTQSPTHLIKTRGQQVTLRCSPKSGHDTVSWYQQALGQGPQFIFQYYEEEERQRGNFPDRFSGHQFPNYSSELNVNALLLGDSALYLCASSGGSGRAFNEQFFGPGTRLTVL.

In its sample, this clonotype was seen many times. The rearrangement links TRBV19 to TRBJ1-2; D ambiguous. V shed 4 bases and J shed 4 bases, with 13 bases lying between them. Germline-derived CDR1 and CDR2 are LNHDA and SQIVND (reference sequence). This CDR3 contains 14 residues. CDR3 loop: CASSNSAESYGYTF. The DNA for the CDR3 is TGTGCCAGTAGTAATTCCGCAGAATCCTATGGCTACACCTTC.

The sample holds many counts of this clonotype. This sequence joins TRBV7-2 and TRBJ2-2, with D possibly matching TRBD1 (5 bases). The germline gives CDR1 SGHTA, CDR2 FQGNSA. There are 15 residues in the CDR3. Trimming removed 3 bases at V and 0 bases at J, with 8 bases between. The CDR3 is CASSFDSANTGELFF. CDR3 sequence (DNA): TGTGCCAGCAGCTTCGACAGTGCGAACACCGGGGAGCTGTTTTTT.

This clonotype was observed at least ten times. The chain combines TRBV4-1 with TRBJ2-5; 10 bases are a match to TRBD1. The CDR3 extends over 14 amino acids. The V and J ends lost 4 bases and 4 bases, in that order; junction bases with no gene match: 3. Per the germline V gene, CDR1 is MGHRA and CDR2 is YSYEKL. The CDR3 here is CASSRGQGVETQYF. CDR3 in DNA: TGCGCCAGCAGCCGCGGACAGGGGGTAGAGACCCAGTACTTC.

The table lists this clonotype with many counts. This chain connects TRBV4-2 to TRBJ2-6; 12 bases align to TRBD2. After removal of 0 bases from V and 1 base from J, the junction contained 13 bases not matched to a gene. Germline V gene sequence: CDR1 LGHNA, CDR2 YNFKEQ. The CDR3 sequence is 22 residues long. This CDR3 is CASSQEGRLAGAIESGANVLTF. The CDR3, as DNA: TGTGCCAGCAGCCAAGAAGGGCGACTAGCGGGAGCAATTGAGTCTGGGGCCAACGTCCTGACTTTC.

The chain is built from TRBV7-2 and TRBJ1-4; 7 bases map to TRBD1. The V gene end was trimmed by 0 bases and the J gene end by 8 bases; junction bases not matched to a gene: 6. The length of the CDR3 is 15 residues. Germline V gene lookup returns CDR1 SGHTA and CDR2 FQGNSA. CDR3 sequence: CASSLAGGNGEKLFF. CDR3 DNA sequence: TGTGCCAGCAGCTTAGCAGGGGGCAATGGAGAAAAACTGTTTTTT.

Regarding this clonotype: Given a far larger clone just one base away, this is likely a sequencing read error. This chain joins TRBV12-3 or TRBV12-4 and TRBJ2-7; D gene uncertain. The CDR3 covers 14 residues. V lost 0 bases to trimming and J lost 7 bases, with 13 bases between them. DNA of the CDR3: TGTGCCAGCAGTTTAGCGGGATCTAGGAATGAGCAGTACTTC. Encoded protein: CASSLAGSRNEQYF.

This clonotype showed up many times. The V gene is TRBV20-1, the J gene TRBJ1-6, with D possibly TRBD1 on 5 matching bases. Looked up from germline, CDR1 is DFQATT and CDR2 is SNEGSKA (reference sequence). V was shortened by 0 bases and J by 7 bases, with 10 bases between the two germline ends. The CDR3 loop spans 14 amino acids. The CDR3 region has the DNA TGCAGTGCTAGAGAGGCAGGGAACAATTCACCCCTCCACTTT. It encodes CSAREAGNNSPLHF.

This clonotype was detected ten times or more. This chain links TRBV12-3 or TRBV12-4 with TRBJ1-5; 8 bases line up with TRBD1. The CDR3 is 14 amino acids. V lost 6 bases and J lost 1; bases outside the gene matches: 2. The CDR3 sequence is CASRQGVSNQPQHF. The CDR3 DNA sequence: TGTGCCAGCAGACAGGGGGTAAGCAATCAGCCCCAGCATTTT.

This clonotype came up many times. V gene TRBV7-8 combines with J gene TRBJ1-3, with D uncertain. V dropped 4 bases and J dropped 0 bases, with 7 bases sitting between them. Germline V gene data show CDR1 as SGHVS and CDR2 as FQNEAQ. CDR3 length equals 14 residues. CDR3 DNA: TGTGCCAGCAGCTCTCCCGACTCTGGAAACACCATATATTTT. Its protein product is CASSSPDSGNTIYF.

This clonotype was detected ten times or more. The chain's CDR3 is CASSLGGPSEKLFF. The CDR3 DNA reads as TGCGCCAGCAGCTTGGGGGGGCCAAGTGAAAAACTGTTTTTT. The chain employs TRBV5-1 and TRBJ1-4, with TRBD1 as a possible D gene (6 bases). The length of the CDR3 is 14 residues. The germline V gene has CDR1 SGHRS and CDR2 YFSETQ. Trimming cost V 0 bases and J 7 bases, with 10 bases left between them. The full variable domain, rest sourced from reference TRBV5-1 and TRBJ1-4, is KAGVTQTPRYLIKTRGQQVTLSCSPISGHRSVSWYQQTPGQGLQFLFEYFSETQRNKGNFPGRFSGRQFSNSRSEMNVSTLELGDSALYLCASSLGGPSEKLFFGSGTQLSVL.